Shown below are 26 T cell receptor beta chains from a single sample sequenced in a study of blood T cell repertoires in COVID-19. Method: immunoSEQ multiplex PCR; TCRdb's copy keeps in-frame clones and lacks some. The data hold 200,000 to 300,000 clones, with approximately 91% observed a single time. The source material was peripheral blood. The source of these receptors is a human donor in a cohort sampled during active COVID-19.

This clone was detected only once. The J gene is TRBJ2-7, the V gene TRBV7-2, with 7 bases matching TRBD2. The CDR3 spans 14 residues. CDR1 and CDR2 from the germline V gene are SGHTA and FQGNSA. With V trimmed by 2 bases and J by 0 bases, 1 base remained unmatched. This chain's CDR3 is CASSLSSGSYEQYF. CDR3 bases: TGTGCCAGCAGCTTATCTAGCGGCTCCTACGAGCAGTACTTC.

This clone was observed a single time. The chain joins TRBV7-9 to TRBJ2-3; D perhaps matches TRBD2 (5 bases). CDR3 length equals 13 residues. Germline CDR1 reads SEHNR; CDR2 reads FQNEAQ (reference sequence). The germline V and J ends were trimmed by 3 bases and 4 bases, with 8 bases remaining between them. The CDR3 region is CASSFGAADTQYF. Written as DNA, the CDR3 is TGTGCCAGCAGCTTCGGAGCGGCAGATACGCAGTATTTT.

This sequence joins TRBV6-1 and TRBJ2-3; TRBD2 agrees at 9 bases. The V gene end was trimmed by 4 bases and the J gene end by 5 bases; junction bases not matched to a gene: 13. This CDR3 is built from 17 residues. CDR1 and CDR2 from the germline V gene are MNHNS and SASEGT. The CDR3 loop reads CASSALKGGGGIDTQYF. CDR3 bases: TGTGCCAGCAGTGCCCTGAAGGGCGGGGGGGGTATAGATACGCAGTATTTT.

J is TRBJ2-1 and V is TRBV11-2; 8 bases are shared with TRBD2. The CDR3 is 15 residues long. Germline V gives CDR1 SGHAT, CDR2 FQNNGV. The J segment lost 0 bases and the V segment lost 6 bases, leaving 4 bases of the junction unmatched. The CDR3 DNA sequence: TGTGCCAGCAGTCCGGGGGGGAGCTCCTACAATGAGCAGTTCTTC. This encodes CASSPGGSSYNEQFF.

The chain is built from TRBV12-3 or TRBV12-4 and TRBJ1-5, with 7 bases that match TRBD1. With 8 bases clipped from V and 4 bases from J, the junction kept 5 bases outside the gene matches. The CDR3 runs 13 residues. CDR3 in amino acids: CASGGTANQPQHF. The CDR3 bases are TGTGCCAGCGGAGGGACAGCGAATCAGCCCCAGCATTTT.

The chain employs TRBV6-1 and TRBJ1-2; D call uncertain. The V end was cut by 2 bases, the J end by 6 bases, with 13 bases between. This CDR3 has 14 residues. Per germline, CDR1 MNHNS and CDR2 SASEGT. In DNA form, the CDR3 reads TGTGCCAGCAGTGAACCCTGGAGAGAAGATGGCTACACCTTC. Translated: CASSEPWREDGYTF.

V is TRBV29-1 and J is TRBJ2-2; 7 nucleotides align to TRBD1. Germline CDR1 is SQVTM and CDR2 is ANQGSEA. There are 15 residues in the CDR3. Losses at the gene ends were 4 bases for V and 4 bases for J; bases not matched to a gene: 9. CDR3 amino acids: CSVVTGDRTTGELFF. CDR3 in DNA: TGCAGCGTTGTTACAGGGGATAGGACCACCGGGGAGCTGTTTTTT.

Concerning this clone itself: Other DNA sequences in the same sample also yield this CDR3. V and J are TRBV30 and TRBJ1-5; the match to TRBD1 covers 7 bases. The CDR3 extends over 14 amino acids. Trimming removed 2 bases from V and 4 bases from J; junction bases left unmatched: 5. CDR1 GTSNPN and CDR2 SVGIG come from the germline V gene (reference sequence). CDR3 DNA sequence: TGTGCCTGGAGTCGTACGACAGGGAATCAGCCCCAGCATTTT. Translating gives CAWSRTTGNQPQHF.

The chain recombines TRBV7-2 with TRBJ2-7; maybe TRBD1 (5 bases). Germline CDR1 reads SGHTA; CDR2 reads FQGNSA. This CDR3 spans 14 amino acids. Deletions cut 5 bases from V and 2 bases from J, with 13 bases between. The CDR3 reads CASSRQTETYEQYF. DNA for the CDR3: TGTGCCAGCAGCCGCCAGACAGAGACCTACGAGCAGTACTTC.

V and J are TRBV5-6 and TRBJ2-2, with D possibly being TRBD1 (6 bases). CDR3 size: 15 residues. Trimming cost V 2 bases and J 4 bases, with 12 bases left between them. Germline V gene sequence: CDR1 SGHDT, CDR2 YYEEEE. CDR3 in amino acids: CASSFSDRPTGELFF. CDR3 nucleotide sequence: TGTGCCAGCAGCTTTTCGGACAGACCCACCGGGGAGCTGTTTTTT.

The chain links TRBV7-9 to TRBJ1-2, with D tentatively TRBD1 (5 bases). Germline CDR1 SEHNR, CDR2 FQNEAQ (reference sequence). This CDR3 spans 15 amino acids. Trimming removed 4 bases at V and 4 bases at J, with 16 bases between. The CDR3: CASSSPIGGGYGYTF. In nucleotides, the CDR3 is TGTGCCAGCAGCTCCCCAATTGGGGGAGGCTATGGCTACACCTTC.

Only one count was recorded for this clone. The J gene is TRBJ1-1, the V gene TRBV7-2; 7 bases align to TRBD1. This CDR3 has 14 amino acids. V lost 4 bases, J lost 5 bases, and 7 bases stayed unmatched. Per the germline V gene, CDR1 is SGHTA and CDR2 is FQGNSA. The CDR3 DNA reads TGTGCCAGCAGCTATACAGGGGTGGGGACTGAAGCTTTCTTT. This encodes CASSYTGVGTEAFF. The whole variable domain, remainder taken from reference TRBV7-2 and TRBJ1-1, is GAGVSQSPSNKVTEKGKDVELRCDPISGHTALYWYRQSLGQGLEFLIYFQGNSAPDKSGLPSDRFSAERTGGSVSTLTIQRTQQEDSAVYLCASSYTGVGTEAFFGQGTRLTVV.

The chain uses TRBV19 and TRBJ1-6; 7 bases line up with TRBD1. CDR3 length: 14 residues. The V gene's germline CDR1 is LNHDA and CDR2 SQIVND (reference sequence). Losses at the gene ends were 3 bases for V and 9 bases for J; bases not matched to a gene: 5. The CDR3 DNA is TGTGCCAGTAGTATTGAGGGGGCCGTTTCACCCCTCCACTTT. This codes for CASSIEGAVSPLHF.

This chain uses TRBV6-2 or TRBV6-3 with TRBJ1-1, with 7 bases lining up with TRBD1. From germline, CDR1 is MNHEY and CDR2 SVGEGT. The CDR3 runs 14 residues. J was trimmed by 1 base and V by 2 bases; bases with no gene match: 1. CDR3 in DNA: TGTGCCAGCAGTTACAGGGGGCCGAACACTGAAGCTTTCTTT. Amino acid sequence: CASSYRGPNTEAFF.

The CDR3 sequence is CASTFTDEQFF. The CDR3 DNA reads TGTGCCAGCACCTTCACGGATGAGCAGTTCTTC. V and J are TRBV12-3 or TRBV12-4 and TRBJ2-1; D unresolved. CDR3 length: 11 amino acids. V lost 7 bases and J lost 8, with 9 bases in between.

The chain recombines TRBV9 with TRBJ2-3, with a tentative D call TRBD2 (7 bases). Germline V gene sequence: CDR1 SGDLS, CDR2 YYNGEE. V was trimmed by 4 bases and J by 3 bases, leaving 15 bases between them. The CDR3 extends over 15 amino acids. CDR3 coding DNA: TGTGCCAGCAGCCTCCGGGGGGCGGGAACAGATACGCAGTATTTT. Amino acid sequence: CASSLRGAGTDTQYF.

The CDR3 DNA reads as TGTGCCAGCAGCTTGGCCCCAGGGAGGGCCGGGGAGCTGTTTTTT. Its protein is CASSLAPGRAGELFF. The J gene is TRBJ2-2, the V gene TRBV5-6, with 7 bases aligning to TRBD2. The V and J ends lost 0 bases and 6 bases, in that order; junction bases with no gene match: 5. This CDR3 spans 15 amino acids. Germline values: CDR1 SGHDT, CDR2 YYEEEE.

The J gene is TRBJ1-5, the V gene TRBV2; a possible D gene is TRBD1 (5 bases). The CDR3 length is 15 residues. Trimming took 7 bases from V and 3 from J, leaving 16 bases between them. CDR1 is SNHLY, CDR2 FYNNEI, per germline. CDR3: CASIMDGGDNQPQHF. The CDR3 DNA sequence: TGTGCCAGCATCATGGACGGGGGTGACAATCAGCCCCAGCATTTT. Complete variable domain (other parts from reference TRBV2 and TRBJ1-5): EPEVTQTPSHQVTQMGQEVILRCVPISNHLYFYWYRQILGQKVEFLVSFYNNEISEKSEIFDDQFSVERPDGSNFTLKIRSTKLEDSAMYFCASIMDGGDNQPQHFGDGTRLSIL.

CDR3 coding DNA: TGTGCCAGCAGCTTAGTTGGGATGTTAGCGGGCCGCACAGATACGCAGTATTTT. Translating gives CASSLVGMLAGRTDTQYF. V is TRBV7-9 and J is TRBJ2-3; 7 positions match TRBD2. Germline V CDR1 and CDR2: SEHNR, FQNEAQ (reference sequence). This CDR3 is 18 amino acids long. V trimming: 1 base; J trimming: 1 base; junction bases outside the gene matches: 11.

The chain joins TRBV19 to TRBJ2-1; 10 nucleotides agree with TRBD2. V trimming: 4 bases; J trimming: 1 base; junction bases outside the gene matches: 1. Per the germline V gene, CDR1 is LNHDA and CDR2 is SQIVND (reference sequence). The CDR3 covers 15 residues. CDR3 amino acids: CASSTSGGSYNEQFF. The CDR3 region has the DNA TGTGCCAGTAGTACTAGCGGGGGATCCTACAATGAGCAGTTCTTC.

The V call is TRBV13, the J call TRBJ1-2; 8 bases map to TRBD1. Germline values: CDR1 PRHDT, CDR2 FYEKMQ (reference sequence). The CDR3 covers 15 residues. V trimming: 5 bases; J trimming: 5 bases; junction bases outside the gene matches: 10. This chain's CDR3 is CASSVRTGGGYGYTF. DNA of the CDR3: TGTGCCAGCAGCGTACGAACAGGGGGGGGATATGGCTACACCTTC.

This clone was detected only once. The chain is built from TRBV4-3 and TRBJ2-1, with D possibly TRBD1 on 5 matching bases. Trimming left V 0 bases short and J 5 bases short, with 14 bases between. Germline V gives CDR1 LGHNA, CDR2 YSLEER. The CDR3 has 16 residues. CDR3 bases: TGCGCCAGCAGCCAAGATTGGCAGGGCACCCACAATGAGCAGTTCTTC. Its protein product is CASSQDWQGTHNEQFF.

V gene TRBV19 combines with J gene TRBJ2-7, with TRBD1 identical over 7 bases. Germline V gene sequence: CDR1 LNHDA, CDR2 SQIVND (reference sequence). V dropped 4 bases and J dropped 0; count of bases not matched to a gene: 6. This CDR3 is built from 15 residues. The CDR3 reads CASSTAGTVSYEQYF. The DNA of the CDR3 is TGTGCCAGTAGTACCGCCGGGACAGTCTCCTACGAGCAGTACTTC.

The V call is TRBV30, the J call TRBJ1-2; D possibly corresponds to TRBD1 (6 bases). The CDR3 consists of 14 residues. The V gene lost 3 bases and the J gene lost 4 bases, with 15 bases spanning the gap. CDR1 is GTSNPN and CDR2 is SVGIG in the germline V gene (reference sequence). The CDR3 loop is CAWRIGQGPYGYTF. DNA of the CDR3: TGTGCCTGGAGGATCGGGCAGGGGCCCTATGGCTACACCTTC.

The chain joins TRBV18 to TRBJ1-5; 8 nucleotides agree with TRBD1. The CDR3 spans 16 residues. V lost 5 bases, J lost 8 bases, and 14 bases stayed unmatched. The germline CDR1 and CDR2 sequences are KGHSH and LQKENI. CDR3 protein: CASSSTGTGSMEPQHF. CDR3 DNA: TGTGCCAGCTCATCCACCGGGACAGGATCCATGGAGCCCCAGCATTTT.

The J gene is TRBJ1-3, the V gene TRBV9; D is undetermined. The CDR3 length is 17 residues. Trimming shortened V by 0 bases and J by 0 bases, and 13 bases separated the two germline ends. CDR1 is SGDLS and CDR2 is YYNGEE in the germline V gene. The CDR3 DNA reads as TGTGCCAGCAGCGTAGACCCCCCAGGAGGCTCTGGAAACACCATATATTTT. Protein product: CASSVDPPGGSGNTIYF. The whole variable domain, filled in from reference TRBV9 and TRBJ1-3, reads DSGVTQTPKHLITATGQRVTLRCSPRSGDLSVYWYQQSLDQGLQFLIQYYNGEERAKGNILERFSAQQFPDLHSELNLSSLELGDSALYFCASSVDPPGGSGNTIYFGEGSWLTVV.